The 21 T cell receptor beta chains in this list originate from one sample, sequenced in a study of T cells in women clearing cervical HPV infection listed by TCRdb under 2018. Receptor amplification or capture employed the immunoSEQ multiplex PCR assay. The immuneACCESS repertoire file appears here via TCRdb, limited to in-frame rearrangements. These files lack a portion of the clones; in checked studies, under half of the deficit traces to unresolved V genes, and the cause of the others is not known. The table held for this sample gives about 39,000 clones. The top ten hold around 6.4% of the sample. Specimen: blood buffy coat. All receptors come from a woman aged 18 to 75 with a cervical HPV16 infection that either progressed to CIN3+ or cleared (not recorded which).

With regard to this clone: Read data end 3 residues before the CDR3 end; the end is taken from the germline J gene. The chain is built from TRBV18 and TRBJ2-3, with 7 bases fitting TRBD2. CDR3 size: 15 residues. CDR1 is KGHSH and CDR2 is LQKENI in the germline V gene. The chain's CDR3 is CASSPAGTMKETQYF. CDR3 DNA (partial): TGTGCCAGCTCACCAGCCGGGACTATGAAAGAGACG.

With regard to this clone: The read ends 3 residues shy of where the CDR3 ends; the end is completed using the germline J gene. The rearrangement uses TRBV5-1 and TRBJ2-3, with no clear D. This CDR3 comprises 13 residues. V was pared by 1 base and J by 6 bases, with 9 bases between. Germline V gene data show CDR1 as SGHRS and CDR2 as YFSETQ. Partial CDR3 DNA: TGCGCCAGCAGCTTGAGATCAGAGGATACG. Its protein is CASSLRSEDT. The whole CDR3 reads CASSLRSEDTQYF.

Of note for this clone: The DNA ends 3 residues before the CDR3 does, and the rest of the CDR3 is filled in from the germline J gene. The chain uses TRBV19 and TRBJ2-2; D call uncertain. Germline V gives CDR1 LNHDA, CDR2 SQIVND (reference sequence). The CDR3 is 16 residues long. Partial CDR3 DNA: TGTGCCAGTAGTAGCCCCAAGAGCTCCTATAATTCACCG. It encodes CASSSPKSSYNSP. The whole CDR3 sequence is CASSSPKSSYNSPLFF.

Points on this clone: The CDR3 end is not reached by the read, which stops 3 residues before it; the germline J gene fills it in. The chain carries TRBV5-1 and TRBJ1-2; 10 nucleotides align to TRBD1. Germline lookup yields CDR1 SGHRS and CDR2 YFSETQ. This CDR3 region has 14 residues. CDR3 DNA (partial): TGCGCCAGCAGCTCGGGACAGGGGTTCGACGGC. Translation gives CASSSGQGFDG. The CDR3 reads in full as CASSSGQGFDGYTF.

Remarks on this clone: The CDR3 is cut off 3 residues early in the read; its end comes from the germline J gene. The J gene is TRBJ2-2, the V gene TRBV4-1; TRBD2 aligns across 12 bases. The CDR3 runs to 15 residues. The trim removed 5 bases at V and 7 bases at J, leaving 5 bases unmatched. Germline CDR1 is MGHRA and CDR2 is YSYEKL. CDR3 bases read: TGCGCCAGCAGCGCTAGCGGGGGGGCGATCGGGGAG. As protein: CASSASGGAIGE. The CDR3 in its entirety is CASSASGGAIGELFF.

The covered CDR3 bases are TGTGCCAGCAGCCCGACGGACAGCACCCAAGAGACC. It encodes CASSPTDSTQET. The entire CDR3 is CASSPTDSTQETQYF. The chain employs TRBV5-6 and TRBJ2-5; maybe TRBD1 (6 bases). The read finishes 3 residues shy of the CDR3 end, and the germline J gene is used to complete it. Looked up from germline, CDR1 is SGHDT and CDR2 is YYEEEE. V lost 4 bases and J 1 base, leaving 14 bases between the germline ends. This CDR3 is built from 15 residues.

This clone counts as medium-sized by frequency. The read ends 3 residues early relative to the CDR3; the germline J gene fills the gap. V gene TRBV2 combines with J gene TRBJ2-3; D possibly corresponds to TRBD1 (5 bases). V shed 6 bases and J shed 4 bases, with 11 bases lying between them. CDR1 and CDR2 from the germline V gene are SNHLY and FYNNEI. There are 13 residues in the CDR3. This CDR3 is CASRAGNADTQYF. Incomplete CDR3 DNA: TGTGCCAGCAGGGCAGGGAATGCAGATACG.

Notes on this clone: Read data end 3 residues before the CDR3 end; the end is taken from the germline J gene. The rearrangement links TRBV5-1 to TRBJ1-1, with D possibly being TRBD1 (5 bases). This CDR3 is built from 15 residues. The ends were cut back, 1 base at V and 1 base at J, with 11 bases in the middle. Germline CDR1 is SGHRS and CDR2 is YFSETQ. CDR3 DNA, as far as it was read: TGCGCCAGCAGCTTGTCGACTAGGGGGAACACTGAA. Its protein product is CASSLSTRGNTE. The whole CDR3 protein reads CASSLSTRGNTEAFF.

Turning to this clone: The read finishes 3 residues shy of the CDR3 end, and the germline J gene is used to complete it. The rearrangement links TRBV11-2 to TRBJ2-7, with no clear D. The CDR3 sequence is 11 residues long. Trimming pared 5 bases from V and 4 bases from J, leaving 6 bases between. Germline V CDR1 and CDR2: SGHAT, FQNNGV. The CDR3 here is CASSQLYEQYF. Partial CDR3 DNA: TGTGCCAGCAGCCAACTATACGAG. Based on the CDR3 plus reference TRBV11-2 and TRBJ2-7, the full variable domain is EAGVAQSPRYKIIEKRQSVAFWCNPISGHATLYWYQQILGQGPKLLIQFQNNGVVDDSQLPKDRFSAERLKGVDSTLKIQPAKLEDSAVYLCASSQLYEQYFGPGTRLTVT.

Points on this clone: Read coverage stops 3 residues before the CDR3 terminus; the germline J gene supplies the remainder. The J gene is TRBJ2-1, the V gene TRBV20-1, with 10 nucleotides matching TRBD2. The germline V gene encodes CDR1 DFQATT and CDR2 SNEGSKA (reference sequence). This CDR3 spans 14 amino acids. The trim removed 2 bases at V and 9 bases at J, leaving 7 bases unmatched. The part of the CDR3 DNA that was read is TGCAGTGCTAGACTAGCGGGGGAAGTCGGTGAG. Its translation is CSARLAGEVGE. The entire CDR3 sequence reads CSARLAGEVGEQFF.

Remarks on this clone: The CDR3 end falls 3 residues outside the read, so it is completed with the germline J gene. The J gene is TRBJ2-7, the V gene TRBV19; 7 bases agree with TRBD1. Germline CDR1 reads LNHDA; CDR2 reads SQIVND (reference sequence). The CDR3 sequence is 13 residues long. Losses at the gene ends were 6 bases for V and 1 base for J; bases not matched to a gene: 3. The sequenced CDR3 bases are TGTGCCAGTAGCCGGGACAGATCCTACGAG. It translates to CASSRDRSYE. The CDR3 in full is CASSRDRSYEQYF.

A note on this clone: The read ends 3 residues shy of where the CDR3 ends; the end is completed using the germline J gene. The chain has TRBV20-1 and TRBJ2-2, with a weak D call TRBD2 (6 bases). CDR3 size: 15 residues. Germline V gene data show CDR1 as DFQATT and CDR2 as SNEGSKA (reference sequence). The CDR3 loop reads CSAREHRGNNSPLFF. The CDR3 bases that were read are TGCAGTGCTAGAGAACATCGGGGGAATAATTCACCG.

CDR3 bases read: TGCGCCAGCAGTGAAGAGGGGCTCGGC. This codes for CASSEEGLG. The CDR3 in full is CASSEEGLGYTF. The chain uses TRBV10-2 and TRBJ1-2; maybe TRBD1 (5 bases). The sequence runs out 3 residues before the end of the CDR3; the remainder is reconstructed from the germline J gene. Germline-derived CDR1 and CDR2 are WSHSY and SAAADI. The CDR3 extends over 12 amino acids.

Notes on this clone: The DNA ends 3 residues before the CDR3 does, and the rest of the CDR3 is filled in from the germline J gene. This chain connects TRBV24-1 to TRBJ2-1; TRBD2 matches 9 bases. V was pared by 5 bases and J by 8 bases, with 9 bases of the junction left unmatched. Per the germline V gene, CDR1 is KGHDR and CDR2 is SFDVKD. CDR3 length: 15 amino acids. CDR3 in amino acids: CATSVAGSSGDEQFF. The sequenced CDR3 bases are TGTGCCACCAGTGTGGCTGGATCTAGCGGGGATGAG.

As concerns this clone: The read terminates 3 residues before the CDR3 end, so the remaining end is supplied by the germline J gene. The J gene is TRBJ1-2, the V gene TRBV7-9; TRBD1 matches 7 bases. The CDR3 length is 14 residues. The germline gives CDR1 SEHNR, CDR2 FQNEAQ (reference sequence). The CDR3 sequence: CASTPTRQGDGYTF. CDR3 DNA (partial): TGTGCCAGCACCCCCACGAGGCAGGGGGACGGC.

Remarks on this clone: Sequencing ends 3 residues short of the CDR3 end; the germline J gene provides the rest. The chain has TRBV7-9 and TRBJ2-7; D is possibly TRBD1 (6 bases). The CDR3 has 14 residues. The V gene lost 7 bases and the J gene lost 0 bases, with 13 bases spanning the gap. The V gene's germline CDR1 is SEHNR and CDR2 FQNEAQ (reference sequence). The DNA read from the CDR3 is TGTGCCAGCACCGCAGGGGATGCCTCCTACGAG. This sequence encodes CASTAGDASYE. The whole CDR3 sequence is CASTAGDASYEQYF.

Frequency places this clone as medium-sized. The read falls 3 residues short of the CDR3 end, and the missing part is taken from the germline J gene. The chain employs TRBV19 and TRBJ2-3, with 9 bases identical to TRBD1. The CDR3 is 13 residues long. From germline, CDR1 is LNHDA and CDR2 SQIVND (reference sequence). V trimming: 8 bases; J trimming: 5 bases; junction bases outside the gene matches: 5. The CDR3 here is CASSTGGVDTQYF. The DNA read from the CDR3 is TGTGCCAGTTCGACAGGGGGTGTAGATACG.

CDR3 region: CASLASAGTDTQYF. CDR3 bases read: TGCGCCAGTCTAGCTTCCGCTGGTACAGATACG. V is TRBV5-1 and J is TRBJ2-3; a possible D gene is TRBD2 (5 bases). The CDR3 end is not reached by the read, which stops 3 residues before it; the germline J gene fills it in. The CDR3 is 14 amino acids. Germline V CDR1 and CDR2: SGHRS, YFSETQ. V lost 8 bases, J lost 3 bases, and 16 bases lay in between. Complete variable domain (other parts from reference TRBV5-1 and TRBJ2-3): KAGVTQTPRYLIKTRGQQVTLSCSPISGHRSVSWYQQTPGQGLQFLFEYFSETQRNKGNFPGRFSGRQFSNSRSEMNVSTLELGDSALYLCASLASAGTDTQYFGPGTRLTVL.

With respect to this clone: Read sequence stops 3 residues before the CDR3 end, and the germline J gene provides the missing end. J is TRBJ2-7 and V is TRBV19; TRBD2 matches at 9 bases. The CDR3 length is 17 residues. CDR1 is LNHDA and CDR2 is SQIVND in the germline V gene (reference sequence). The V segment lost 1 base and the J segment 6 bases; nucleotides outside the gene matches: 13. The sequenced part of the CDR3 DNA is TGTGCCAGTAGTATAGTACCGGAACTAGCGGGCAATGGCGAG. Translation: CASSIVPELAGNGE. The entire CDR3 protein reads CASSIVPELAGNGEQYF.

On this clone: The CDR3 end is not reached by the read, which stops 3 residues before it; the germline J gene fills it in. This rearrangement joins TRBV2 to TRBJ2-5; D perhaps matches TRBD2 (5 bases). Germline V lookup: CDR1 SNHLY, CDR2 FYNNEI. CDR3 length equals 14 residues. V lost 4 bases and J lost 2, with 11 bases in between. This CDR3 is CASSAGSRQETQYF. The sequenced CDR3 bases are TGTGCCAGCAGTGCGGGGTCCCGACAAGAGACC.

On this clone itself: Read coverage stops 3 residues before the CDR3 terminus; the germline J gene supplies the remainder. The chain uses TRBV6-1 and TRBJ1-1, with 10 bases aligning to TRBD1. The CDR3 consists of 15 residues. With V trimmed by 3 bases and J by 3 bases, 4 bases remained unmatched. Germline V gene data show CDR1 as MNHNS and CDR2 as SASEGT. The covered CDR3 bases are TGTGCCAGCAGTGACCGGACAGGGGGGGACACTGAA. Translation: CASSDRTGGDTE. The entire CDR3 is CASSDRTGGDTEAFF.